The present TCR beta chain was sequenced within a study of T cells in Graves' hyperthyroidism and ophthalmopathy. CDR3 length: 13 amino acids. CDR1 is MNHNS, CDR2 SASEGT, per germline. V lost 4 bases and J lost 8, with 11 bases in between. This clonotype has ten or more counts. Any patient presenting with uncontrolled infection, other autoimmune disease, pregnancy or lactation was left out. What was amplified from RNA transcripts were TCR beta CDR3 regions. During a first-round RT-PCR of the TCR CDR3, the HTBI primer set was used. TCRdb ran MiXCR on the multiplex PCR reads and lists one entry per CDR3 protein. The data hold fewer than 900,000 distinct CDR3 sequences, with about 19% observed a single time.

The chain recombines TRBV6-1 with TRBJ1-4; a weak D match, TRBD1 (5 bases). The sequence was collected from a woman in her fifties or sixties with Graves' hyperthyroidism that later progressed to Graves' ophthalmopathy. The specimen was blood. CDR3 bases: TGTGCCAGCAGTGGGCAGGGAGGAGAAAAACTGTTTTTT. Encoded protein: CASSGQGGEKLFF.